These 32 T cell receptor beta chains were all obtained from the same sample, sequenced in a study of T cells in Graves' hyperthyroidism and ophthalmopathy. The investigators amplified TCR beta CDR3 regions from RNA transcripts. First-round RT-PCR with HTBI primers amplified the TCR CDR3 region. TCRdb analysed the multiplex PCR reads with MiXCR anew, one entry per CDR3 protein. The sample yields hundreds of thousands of distinct CDR3 sequences, about 20% seen once. The sequencing sample was made of blood. These receptors all stem from a man in his forties or fifties with Graves' ophthalmopathy.

This clonotype was seen ten or more times. The chain links TRBV20-1 to TRBJ2-5; the D gene is possibly TRBD2 (6 bases). The CDR3 totals 14 residues. The germline V gene has CDR1 DFQATT and CDR2 SNEGSKA (reference sequence). V lost 6 bases and J lost 5, with 19 bases in between. The CDR3, as DNA: TGCAGTGCGGAAGAGTTAGCGGCCAGGGAGACCCAGTACTTC. Translating gives CSAEELAARETQYF.

The chain combines TRBV5-1 with TRBJ1-1; D is ambiguous. Germline assignment: CDR1 SGHRS and CDR2 YFSETQ. This CDR3 is 12 amino acids long. Trimming took off 6 bases at V and 9 bases at J, with 15 bases between the two ends. The CDR3 DNA is TGCGCCAGCAACTCTCCTGGGAGTAAAGCTTTCTTT. Protein: CASNSPGSKAFF.

This clonotype was observed at least ten times. The genes are TRBV11-2 and TRBJ1-1; D is uncertain. Trimming cost V 4 bases and J 0 bases, with 12 bases left between them. The CDR3 contains 15 residues. Per germline, CDR1 SGHAT and CDR2 FQNNGV. CDR3: CASSSLGGMNTEAFF. For the CDR3, the DNA is TGTGCCAGCAGCTCCCTTGGCGGGATGAACACTGAAGCTTTCTTT.

This CDR3 is CASSQGFTEAFF. CDR3 DNA sequence: TGTGCCAGCAGTCAGGGGTTCACTGAAGCTTTCTTT. The chain links TRBV7-9 to TRBJ1-1, with D possibly being TRBD1 (6 bases). The germline V gene encodes CDR1 SEHNR and CDR2 FQNEAQ (reference sequence). The CDR3 runs to 12 residues. V gave up 6 bases and J gave up 4 bases, with 9 bases separating them.

This clonotype was seen a handful of times. The chain couples TRBV20-1 to TRBJ2-1, with TRBD2 identical over 9 bases. Germline-derived CDR1 and CDR2 are DFQATT and SNEGSKA (reference sequence). V shed 0 bases and J 2 bases; nucleotides not matched to a gene: 2. CDR3 length equals 15 residues. The CDR3, as DNA: TGCAGTGCTAGAGATAGCGGGGGAACCTACAATGAGCAGTTCTTC. The encoded protein is CSARDSGGTYNEQFF.

This clonotype was seen more than once but under ten times. This rearrangement joins TRBV18 to TRBJ2-1, with 8 bases aligning to TRBD2. After removal of 3 bases from V and 4 bases from J, the junction contained 5 bases not matched to a gene. Germline V gene sequence: CDR1 KGHSH, CDR2 LQKENI. This CDR3 has 15 amino acids. CDR3 sequence: CASSPPSGRYNEQFF. The CDR3 nucleotides are TGTGCCAGCTCACCCCCTAGCGGGCGGTACAATGAGCAGTTCTTC. Together with reference TRBV18 and TRBJ2-1, the CDR3 gives the full variable domain: NAGVMQNPRHLVRRRGQEARLRCSPMKGHSHVYWYRQLPEEGLKFMVYLQKENIIDESGMPKERFSAEFPKEGPSILRIQQVVRGDSAAYFCASSPPSGRYNEQFFGPGTRLTVL.

The chain has TRBV11-2 and TRBJ2-7, with TRBD2 matching 13 bases. The germline gives CDR1 SGHAT, CDR2 FQNNGV. Losses at the gene ends were 8 bases for V and 3 bases for J; bases not matched to a gene: 16. The CDR3 consists of 18 residues. Here the CDR3 DNA reads TGTGCCAGCGGATACCCCCCTACCGGGACTAGCGGGATCTACGAGCAGTACTTC. Its translation: CASGYPPTGTSGIYEQYF.

The rearrangement links TRBV7-2 to TRBJ2-1; TRBD2 aligns across 10 bases. This CDR3 is built from 15 residues. V dropped 0 bases and J dropped 8; count of bases not matched to a gene: 4. Germline-derived CDR1 and CDR2 are SGHTA and FQGNSA. The CDR3 here is CASSLAKRGGDEQFF. Written as DNA, the CDR3 is TGTGCCAGCAGCTTAGCTAAGCGGGGGGGCGATGAGCAGTTCTTC.

This clonotype was found once. The chain joins TRBV5-5 to TRBJ2-3; TRBD1 aligns across 7 bases. The CDR3 extends over 15 amino acids. Unmatched junction bases numbered 3, after V lost 1 base and J lost 1 base. Germline V gene lookup returns CDR1 SGHKS and CDR2 YYEKEE (reference sequence). As DNA, the CDR3 is TGTGCCAGCAGCTTGAGGGGGCCCCGCACAGATACGCAGTATTTT. Residues: CASSLRGPRTDTQYF.

J is TRBJ1-1 and V is TRBV15; weak D call: TRBD1 (6 bases). CDR3 size: 16 residues. In germline, CDR1 is LNHNV, CDR2 YYDKDF (reference sequence). The V end lost 0 bases, the J end lost 2 bases, and 13 bases lay between the germline ends. The CDR3 bases are TGTGCCACCAGCAGAGACCGGACAGCGAGTAACACTGAAGCTTTCTTT. It translates to CATSRDRTASNTEAFF.

In this sample, this clonotype turned up many times. The rearrangement links TRBV6-1 to TRBJ1-1; D may be TRBD1 (6 bases). V was cut by 11 bases and J by 10 bases, with 23 bases left in between. The CDR3 is 13 amino acids. Germline CDR1 and CDR2: MNHNS and SASEGT. CDR3 sequence reads: CACVNAGGWRAFF. The CDR3 DNA is TGTGCCTGTGTAAATGCGGGGGGCTGGAGAGCTTTCTTT.

This clonotype was observed a few times. J is TRBJ1-5 and V is TRBV6-1; tentatively, D is TRBD1 (5 bases). The length of the CDR3 is 13 residues. Deletions cut 10 bases from V and 5 bases from J, with 15 bases between. The germline gives CDR1 MNHNS, CDR2 SASEGT. The CDR3 here is CATQQWGDQPQHF. The CDR3 nucleotides are TGTGCCACCCAACAGTGGGGCGATCAGCCCCAGCATTTT.

This clonotype has more than one count but fewer than ten. The V gene is TRBV20-1, the J gene TRBJ1-6; 7 bases map to TRBD1. The V gene end was trimmed by 1 base and the J gene end by 15 bases; junction bases not matched to a gene: 12. The CDR3 is 14 amino acids. The germline V gene encodes CDR1 DFQATT and CDR2 SNEGSKA (reference sequence). The CDR3 sequence is CSARVLQTGRFLHF. The CDR3 DNA follows: TGCAGTGCTAGAGTCCTCCAGACAGGGAGGTTCCTCCACTTT.

This clonotype was observed many times. The chain has TRBV20-1 and TRBJ1-2, with 9 nucleotides matching TRBD1. V shed 0 bases and J 8 bases; nucleotides not matched to a gene: 13. Germline loops: CDR1 DFQATT, CDR2 SNEGSKA (reference sequence). This CDR3 contains 16 residues. The CDR3 bases are TGCAGTGCTAGAGATCTGGGGACAGGGAGGGGTGGAGGCTACACCTTC. Residues: CSARDLGTGRGGGYTF.

This clonotype showed up many times. The chain links TRBV6-1 to TRBJ2-7; D gene ambiguous. Trimming cost V 6 bases and J 0 bases, with 12 bases left between them. Germline V CDR1 and CDR2: MNHNS, SASEGT. The CDR3 length is 14 residues. The CDR3 region has the DNA TGTGCCAGCAGCTACACAAGGAGCTCCTACGAGCAGTACTTC. Translation: CASSYTRSSYEQYF.

The chain recombines TRBV6-1 with TRBJ2-7; perhaps TRBD1 as D (5 bases). Germline V gene data show CDR1 as MNHNS and CDR2 as SASEGT. V lost 7 bases and J lost 0, with 13 bases in between. There are 14 residues in the CDR3. CDR3 residues: CASTDSHASYEQYF. In DNA form, the CDR3 reads TGTGCCAGCACAGACAGCCATGCCTCCTACGAGCAGTACTTC.

The CDR3, as DNA: TGCGCCAGCAGCTTGGAACTGGCGAGGGGCCCTGAAGCTTTCTTT. Amino acids: CASSLELARGPEAFF. The chain is built from TRBV5-1 and TRBJ1-1, with D perhaps TRBD1 (5 bases). Trimming removed 0 bases from V and 6 bases from J, with 15 bases in between. This CDR3 has 15 residues. From germline, CDR1 is SGHRS and CDR2 YFSETQ.

The gene calls are TRBV9 and TRBJ2-1, with D hard to call. The V end was cut by 4 bases, the J end by 6 bases, with 8 bases between. The CDR3 length is 12 residues. The V gene's germline CDR1 is SGDLS and CDR2 YYNGEE. The CDR3 is CASSHRANEQFF. CDR3 coding DNA: TGTGCCAGCAGCCACAGAGCCAATGAGCAGTTCTTC.

In its sample, this clonotype was seen many times. DNA of the CDR3: TGTGCCAGCAGTCATTCGACAGGAATCACAGATACGCAGTATTTT. This encodes CASSHSTGITDTQYF. The chain employs TRBV7-9 and TRBJ2-3, with D tentatively TRBD1 (6 bases). CDR3 length: 15 residues. The V and J ends lost 6 bases and 2 bases respectively, with 15 bases between them. CDR1 SEHNR and CDR2 FQNEAQ come from the germline V gene (reference sequence).

This chain connects TRBV18 to TRBJ2-7; 10 bases match TRBD1. The CDR3 contains 18 residues. CDR1 is KGHSH and CDR2 is LQKENI in the germline V gene. Trimming cost V 1 base and J 0 bases; bases outside gene matches: 9. This CDR3 reads CASSPLGTGEFPSYEQYF. The CDR3 DNA is TGTGCCAGCTCACCACTCGGGACAGGGGAATTTCCCTCCTACGAGCAGTACTTC.

CDR3 bases: TGTGCCAGCACCGTCGGGACTCGAAACGGAAATGAAAAACTGTTTTTT. Protein: CASTVGTRNGNEKLFF. This rearrangement joins TRBV28 to TRBJ1-4; maybe TRBD1 (5 bases). The germline V and J ends were trimmed by 7 bases and 5 bases, with 20 bases remaining between them. The CDR3 runs 16 residues. Looked up from germline, CDR1 is MDHEN and CDR2 is SYDVKM.

The chain couples TRBV20-1 to TRBJ1-5; no clear D. CDR1 is DFQATT and CDR2 is SNEGSKA in the germline V gene (reference sequence). There are 14 residues in the CDR3. The ends were cut back, 6 bases at V and 0 bases at J, with 12 bases in the middle. The CDR3 bases are TGCAGTGCGATGAGGAGAAATAGCAATCAGCCCCAGCATTTT. This sequence encodes CSAMRRNSNQPQHF.

The chain couples TRBV4-1 to TRBJ1-5; D call uncertain. Trimming took off 1 base at V and 7 bases at J, with 14 bases between the two ends. The CDR3 covers 15 residues. Germline V lookup: CDR1 MGHRA, CDR2 YSYEKL. CDR3 sequence (DNA): TGCGCCAGCAGCCAAGCCCGGTCGGTTGGGCAGCCCCAGCATTTT. It specifies CASSQARSVGQPQHF.

The rearrangement uses TRBV3-1 and TRBJ1-3; unclear D gene. Trimming removed 4 bases from V and 3 bases from J, with 10 bases in between. The CDR3 totals 14 residues. The germline CDR1 and CDR2 sequences are LGHDT and YNNKEL (reference sequence). CDR3 sequence reads: CASSPPPGGNTIYF. The CDR3 DNA sequence: TGTGCCAGCAGCCCCCCACCCGGTGGAAACACCATATATTTT.

The chain has TRBV14 and TRBJ2-5; 7 nucleotides match TRBD1. Trimming at V came to 4 bases and at J to 13 bases, leaving 12 bases not matched to a gene. Looked up from germline, CDR1 is SGHDN and CDR2 is FVKESK. This CDR3 is 13 amino acids long. CDR3 nucleotides: TGTGCCAGCAGCCCTCAGTCAGGGGGTCCATGGTACTTC. It specifies CASSPQSGGPWYF.

This clonotype has at least ten counts. V gene TRBV30 combines with J gene TRBJ1-1, with a tentative D call TRBD1 (5 bases). V was clipped by 3 bases and J by 2 bases, with 19 bases between them. CDR1 GTSNPN and CDR2 SVGIG come from the germline V gene (reference sequence). This CDR3 comprises 16 residues. As DNA, the CDR3 is TGTGCCTGGAGAGGATCTCCAGGGTCACGAAACACTGAAGCTTTCTTT. Translating it yields CAWRGSPGSRNTEAFF.

This clonotype was found a few times. CDR3 amino acids: CAKAPDSTSTDTQYF. CDR3 in DNA: TGTGCCAAAGCCCCAGATAGCACTAGCACAGATACGCAGTATTTT. V usage is TRBV19 and J usage is TRBJ2-3, with D unresolved. V was cut by 10 bases and J by 0 bases, with 17 bases left in between. The length of the CDR3 is 15 residues. CDR1 and CDR2 from the germline V gene are LNHDA and SQIVND (reference sequence). The complete variable domain, with remaining parts taken from reference TRBV19 and TRBJ2-3, reads DGGITQSPKYLFRKEGQNVTLSCEQNLNHDAMYWYRQDPGQGLRLIYYSQIVNDFQKGDIAEGYSVSREKKESFPLTVTSAQKNPTAFYLCAKAPDSTSTDTQYFGPGTRLTVL.

The genes are TRBV5-1 and TRBJ1-4, with unresolved D. Germline V gives CDR1 SGHRS, CDR2 YFSETQ. The ends were cut back, 0 bases at V and 0 bases at J, with 12 bases in the middle. This CDR3 spans 17 amino acids. CDR3 DNA: TGCGCCAGCAGCTTGGGGAGAGGGCCTACAACTAATGAAAAACTGTTTTTT. This gives the protein CASSLGRGPTTNEKLFF.

V gene TRBV6-1 combines with J gene TRBJ2-7, with a weak D call TRBD1 (6 bases). This CDR3 contains 14 residues. The V and J ends lost 7 bases and 5 bases respectively, with 18 bases between them. CDR1 and CDR2 from the germline V gene are MNHNS and SASEGT. The CDR3 loop reads CASKDRPLVDEQYF. CDR3 in DNA: TGTGCCAGCAAGGACAGACCGTTGGTGGACGAGCAGTACTTC.

The V call is TRBV9, the J call TRBJ1-4, with a weak D call TRBD1 (5 bases). Germline V gene data show CDR1 as SGDLS and CDR2 as YYNGEE. Trimming stripped 3 bases from V and 3 bases from J, with 12 bases between. The CDR3 contains 15 residues. The CDR3, as DNA: TGTGCCAGCAGCGGGGGTGGGGCAGCTAATGAAAAACTGTTTTTT. Amino acid sequence: CASSGGGAANEKLFF.

The chain is built from TRBV7-6 and TRBJ2-5; D possibly matches TRBD1 or TRBD2 (6 bases each). Trimming took off 5 bases at V and 2 bases at J, with 12 bases between the two ends. CDR1 and CDR2 from the germline V gene are SGHVS and FNYEAQ. The CDR3 is 14 residues long. CDR3 nucleotides: TGTGCCAGCAGCCCAGGGGCGGGACAAGAGACCCAGTACTTC. Translating gives CASSPGAGQETQYF.

The table lists this clonotype with a few counts. V and J are TRBV6-5 and TRBJ2-1, with D uncertain. There are 13 residues in the CDR3. Germline CDR1 reads MNHEY; CDR2 reads SVGAGI. V was trimmed by 0 bases and J by 7 bases, leaving 7 bases between them. CDR3 region: CASSYSNYNEQFF. DNA of the CDR3: TGTGCCAGCAGTTACTCGAATTATAATGAGCAGTTCTTC.